This entry lists 29 T cell receptor beta chains sequenced from one sample in a study of blood T cell repertoires in COVID-19. Libraries were prepared by immunoSEQ multiplex PCR; TCRdb keeps only in-frame clonotypes and omits some of them. The profile covers 9,500 to 10,000 clones, with 80% to 85% appearing a single time and over 20% taken by the ten largest. The sample comprised peripheral blood. These receptor sequences come from a man aged 60-69 years with active COVID-19.

This chain connects TRBV9 to TRBJ1-2, with 9 bases aligning to TRBD1. The V segment lost 5 bases and the J segment 6 bases; nucleotides outside the gene matches: 11. CDR3 size: 15 residues. CDR1 and CDR2 from the germline V gene are SGDLS and YYNGEE. The CDR3 region has the DNA TGTGCCAGCAGACAACCGGGACAGGGTTTCGATGGCTACACCTTC. This encodes CASRQPGQGFDGYTF.

The V call is TRBV9, the J call TRBJ2-7; D remains unclear. V was clipped by 0 bases and J by 2 bases, with 9 bases between them. This CDR3 has 14 residues. Germline assignment: CDR1 SGDLS and CDR2 YYNGEE. DNA for the CDR3: TGTGCCAGCAGCGTAGCTGTCCTCCCCTACGAGCAGTACTTC. Amino acids: CASSVAVLPYEQYF.

This CDR3 reads CASGFYRGTGADEQYF. For the CDR3, the DNA is TGTGCCAGCGGATTCTACCGGGGGACAGGGGCCGACGAGCAGTACTTC. The chain is built from TRBV13 and TRBJ2-7; 10 positions match TRBD1. CDR3 length: 16 residues. V shed 8 bases and J 5 bases; nucleotides not matched to a gene: 15. CDR1 PRHDT and CDR2 FYEKMQ come from the germline V gene (reference sequence).

This clone came up once. The V and J genes are TRBV28 and TRBJ1-2; 9 nucleotides agree with TRBD1. CDR3 length: 18 amino acids. CDR1 is MDHEN and CDR2 is SYDVKM in the germline V gene. The J segment lost 3 bases and the V segment lost 2 bases, leaving 13 bases of the junction unmatched. The CDR3 DNA reads as TGTGCCAGCAGTTTAGTTCTTTTTTCGGACAGGGGCGACTATGGCTACACCTTC. Amino acid sequence: CASSLVLFSDRGDYGYTF.

V is TRBV7-2 and J is TRBJ1-3; TRBD1 aligns across 9 bases. There are 15 residues in the CDR3. V lost 4 bases, J lost 1 base, and 2 bases stayed unmatched. Germline CDR1 is SGHTA and CDR2 is FQGNSA. CDR3 in amino acids: CASSSGTGSGNTIYF. CDR3 coding DNA: TGTGCCAGCAGCTCTGGGACAGGGTCTGGAAACACCATATATTTT.

In this sample, this clone turned up once. In the same sample, other DNA sequences code for this CDR3. V is TRBV2 and J is TRBJ1-1, with 7 bases lining up with TRBD1. The germline CDR1 and CDR2 sequences are SNHLY and FYNNEI. J was trimmed by 1 base and V by 5 bases; bases with no gene match: 4. This CDR3 comprises 14 residues. The CDR3 sequence: CASSPRQGNTEAFF. In DNA form, the CDR3 reads TGTGCCAGCAGTCCTCGACAGGGGAACACTGAAGCTTTCTTT.

This clone was seen only a few times. This sequence joins TRBV5-1 and TRBJ2-1, with TRBD2 matching 9 bases. The J segment lost 6 bases and the V segment lost 0 bases, leaving 4 bases of the junction unmatched. The CDR3 runs 15 residues. CDR1 is SGHRS and CDR2 is YFSETQ in the germline V gene. The CDR3 spells CASSLVRGGANEQFF. As DNA, the CDR3 is TGCGCCAGCAGCTTGGTCCGCGGGGGGGCCAATGAGCAGTTCTTC. The whole variable domain, remainder taken from reference TRBV5-1 and TRBJ2-1, is KAGVTQTPRYLIKTRGQQVTLSCSPISGHRSVSWYQQTPGQGLQFLFEYFSETQRNKGNFPGRFSGRQFSNSRSEMNVSTLELGDSALYLCASSLVRGGANEQFFGPGTRLTVL.

This clone came up a few times. V is TRBV6-2 or TRBV6-3 and J is TRBJ2-4; TRBD2 aligns across 13 bases. Germline V gene sequence: CDR1 MNHEY, CDR2 SVGEGT. CDR3 length: 19 amino acids. The junction had 11 bases not matched to a gene; V was cut back by 6 bases and J by 0 bases. CDR3 sequence (DNA): TGTGCCAGCAGCCAATTCCGCGGGACTAGCGGGATAGCCAAAAACATTCAGTACTTC. Protein product: CASSQFRGTSGIAKNIQYF.

The CDR3 coding sequence is TGCAGCCCGTACCACAGGGAGCGTTACGAGCAGTACTTC. It yields the protein CSPYHRERYEQYF. The V and J genes are TRBV29-1 and TRBJ2-7; D might be TRBD1 (6 bases). Germline CDR1 SQVTM, CDR2 ANQGSEA. This CDR3 comprises 13 residues. The V end was cut by 8 bases, the J end by 4 bases, with 18 bases between.

This chain links TRBV6-2 or TRBV6-3 with TRBJ2-5; D possibly corresponds to TRBD2 (6 bases). Per germline, CDR1 MNHEY and CDR2 SVGEGT. Trimming removed 0 bases at V and 4 bases at J, with 15 bases between. The CDR3 is 16 residues long. The CDR3 loop is CASSYSAGLSSETQYF. CDR3 nucleotides: TGTGCCAGCAGTTACTCGGCGGGGTTATCGTCAGAGACCCAGTACTTC.

In its sample, this clone was seen once. The gene calls are TRBV6-2 or TRBV6-3 and TRBJ2-3; no clear D gene. The germline CDR1 and CDR2 sequences are MNHEY and SVGEGT. The V end was cut by 2 bases, the J end by 2 bases, with 8 bases between. The CDR3 has 14 amino acids. The CDR3 loop is CASSYGRITDTQYF. CDR3 coding DNA: TGTGCCAGCAGTTACGGCAGGATCACAGATACGCAGTATTTT.

The CDR3 DNA reads TGTGCCAGCAGTCACCGCGGACTAGCGGGAGGGGAGACCCAGTACTTC. As protein: CASSHRGLAGGETQYF. V and J are TRBV7-2 and TRBJ2-5; TRBD2 matches at 15 bases. J lost 5 bases, V lost 6 bases, and 7 bases had no gene match. CDR3 size: 16 residues. Germline V gene lookup returns CDR1 SGHTA and CDR2 FQGNSA.

CDR3 residues: CASWLEQGAYEQYF. The CDR3 coding sequence is TGTGCCAGCTGGTTGGAACAGGGGGCCTACGAGCAGTACTTC. The chain is built from TRBV2 and TRBJ2-7, with 8 nucleotides matching TRBD1. Per germline, CDR1 SNHLY and CDR2 FYNNEI. The J segment lost 2 bases and the V segment lost 8 bases, leaving 8 bases of the junction unmatched. This CDR3 region has 14 residues.

The rearrangement joins TRBV28 to TRBJ2-5; 7 bases are a match to TRBD2. The ends lost 4 bases at V and 13 bases at J; junction bases unmatched: 6. The CDR3 covers 11 residues. The germline V gene encodes CDR1 MDHEN and CDR2 SYDVKM. CDR3 bases: TGTGCCAGCAGTTCGGGACTATTGGTGTACTTC. It specifies CASSSGLLVYF.

The genes are TRBV19 and TRBJ2-1, with 7 positions matching TRBD2. Germline CDR1 is LNHDA and CDR2 is SQIVND (reference sequence). This CDR3 is 15 amino acids long. V dropped 7 bases and J dropped 4; count of bases not matched to a gene: 10. The CDR3, as DNA: TGTGCCAGTACCTATGGAGACGGGGGGTACAATGAGCAGTTCTTC. As protein: CASTYGDGGYNEQFF. The whole variable domain, remainder taken from reference TRBV19 and TRBJ2-1, is DGGITQSPKYLFRKEGQNVTLSCEQNLNHDAMYWYRQDPGQGLRLIYYSQIVNDFQKGDIAEGYSVSREKKESFPLTVTSAQKNPTAFYLCASTYGDGGYNEQFFGPGTRLTVL.

CDR3 nucleotides: TGTGCCAGCAGCCCGGGGAGGGAGGGGTCAGATACGCAGTATTTT. Translating gives CASSPGREGSDTQYF. The chain links TRBV11-3 to TRBJ2-3; 7 bases fit TRBD2. CDR1 and CDR2 (germline): SGHNT, YENEEA. This CDR3 comprises 15 residues. J was trimmed by 4 bases and V by 5 bases; bases with no gene match: 9.

The chain is built from TRBV7-9 and TRBJ1-1; D remains unclear. The V end lost 2 bases, the J end lost 3 bases, and 7 bases lay between the germline ends. CDR3 length equals 13 residues. CDR1 is SEHNR, CDR2 FQNEAQ, per germline (reference sequence). CDR3 sequence reads: CASSLQVDTEAFF. Here the CDR3 DNA reads TGTGCCAGCAGCTTACAGGTAGACACTGAAGCTTTCTTT.

The chain couples TRBV7-2 to TRBJ2-4; a possible D gene is TRBD1 (7 bases). CDR1 and CDR2 (germline): SGHTA, FQGNSA. Trimming removed 1 base at V and 6 bases at J, with 16 bases between. CDR3 size: 16 residues. The CDR3 DNA reads TGTGCCAGCAGCTTAGGGTCCTTCCAGGGGGGAAACATTCAGTACTTC. It specifies CASSLGSFQGGNIQYF.

This sequence joins TRBV12-5 and TRBJ2-7; 8 bases line up with TRBD1. Trimming took 5 bases from V and 7 from J; bases not matched to a gene: 10. Germline V gene data show CDR1 as LGHNT and CDR2 as FRNRAP. The CDR3 is 14 amino acids. The CDR3 is CASGPNDRGREQYF. The CDR3, as DNA: TGTGCTAGTGGTCCAAACGACAGGGGTAGGGAGCAGTACTTC.

The chain couples TRBV19 to TRBJ2-1; D unresolved. Germline assignment: CDR1 LNHDA and CDR2 SQIVND (reference sequence). V was pared by 1 base and J by 6 bases, with 4 bases between. This CDR3 comprises 12 residues. The chain's CDR3 is CASSIGANEQFF. The CDR3 coding sequence is TGTGCCAGTAGTATAGGGGCCAATGAGCAGTTCTTC.

The chain links TRBV7-8 to TRBJ1-3; 7 bases fit TRBD1. CDR1 SGHVS and CDR2 FQNEAQ come from the germline V gene. The CDR3 contains 14 residues. The trim removed 5 bases at V and 1 base at J, leaving 2 bases unmatched. The CDR3 nucleotides read TGTGCCAGCAGCCCAGGGGGTTCTGGAAACACCATATATTTT. It is translated as CASSPGGSGNTIYF.

This clone has more than one count but fewer than ten. The rearrangement links TRBV5-1 to TRBJ1-1, with D possibly being TRBD1 (5 bases). The CDR3 totals 15 residues. Trimming stripped 5 bases from V and 1 base from J, with 15 bases between. Germline values: CDR1 SGHRS, CDR2 YFSETQ. The CDR3 region has the DNA TGCGCCAGCAGTCCCGGGGGAGGTGGGAACACTGAAGCTTTCTTT. Translation gives CASSPGGGGNTEAFF.

This chain links TRBV11-2 with TRBJ2-3; 8 bases line up with TRBD2. The V gene's germline CDR1 is SGHAT and CDR2 FQNNGV. V shed 5 bases, J shed 6 bases, and the junction held 13 bases outside the gene matches. The CDR3 is made up of 16 amino acids. DNA of the CDR3: TGTGCCAGCAGCCGAACTTTTAGCGGGGTCCCGGATACGCAGTATTTT. This encodes CASSRTFSGVPDTQYF.

The chain uses TRBV15 and TRBJ2-7, with TRBD2 matching over 13 bases. The CDR3 totals 19 residues. The germline V gene encodes CDR1 LNHNV and CDR2 YYDKDF (reference sequence). V gave up 0 bases and J gave up 5 bases; unmatched junction bases: 13. CDR3 bases: TGTGCCACCAGCAGAGATCTCCCCTCGACTAGCGGGGGGCCCGACGAGCAGTACTTC. Protein product: CATSRDLPSTSGGPDEQYF.

This chain joins TRBV27 and TRBJ2-6, with a tentative D call TRBD1 (5 bases). The CDR3 extends over 20 amino acids. The V gene's germline CDR1 is MNHEY and CDR2 SMNVEV (reference sequence). The V end lost 0 bases, the J end lost 0 bases, and 18 bases lay between the germline ends. The CDR3: CASSLSGGRAASSGANVLTF. In nucleotides, the CDR3 is TGTGCCAGCAGTTTATCAGGTGGCAGGGCGGCTTCCTCTGGGGCCAACGTCCTGACTTTC.

This sequence joins TRBV27 and TRBJ1-1; 7 bases map to TRBD1. Germline CDR1 is MNHEY and CDR2 is SMNVEV (reference sequence). This CDR3 spans 12 amino acids. With 4 bases clipped from V and 8 bases from J, the junction kept 4 bases outside the gene matches. This chain's CDR3 is CASSSETGEAFF. The CDR3 DNA follows: TGTGCCAGCAGTTCAGAGACAGGGGAAGCTTTCTTT.

The chain combines TRBV27 with TRBJ2-1; the D gene is possibly TRBD2 (7 bases). CDR1 and CDR2 from the germline V gene are MNHEY and SMNVEV (reference sequence). The CDR3 is 16 residues long. Trimming took off 7 bases at V and 3 bases at J, with 19 bases between the two ends. The chain's CDR3 is CASTSLGGGVYNEQFF. CDR3 coding DNA: TGTGCCAGCACTTCCCTAGGGGGGGGCGTCTACAATGAGCAGTTCTTC.

V usage is TRBV18 and J usage is TRBJ2-5, with 8 positions matching TRBD1. The V and J ends lost 3 bases and 5 bases, in that order; junction bases with no gene match: 2. The germline V gene has CDR1 KGHSH and CDR2 LQKENI. The CDR3 spans 13 residues. CDR3 sequence (DNA): TGTGCCAGCTCACCGACAGGGGTGGAGACCCAGTACTTC. Amino acid sequence: CASSPTGVETQYF.

This clone occurred a few times. The chain has TRBV3-1 (or the pseudogene TRBV3-2) and TRBJ1-5; no firm D call. V was clipped by 2 bases and J by 0 bases, with 8 bases between them. Germline V lookup: CDR1 LGHDT, CDR2 YNNKEL (reference sequence). This CDR3 spans 15 amino acids. Here the CDR3 reads CASSQSGSSNQPQHF. For the CDR3, the DNA is TGTGCCAGCAGCCAAAGCGGTAGTAGCAATCAGCCCCAGCATTTT.